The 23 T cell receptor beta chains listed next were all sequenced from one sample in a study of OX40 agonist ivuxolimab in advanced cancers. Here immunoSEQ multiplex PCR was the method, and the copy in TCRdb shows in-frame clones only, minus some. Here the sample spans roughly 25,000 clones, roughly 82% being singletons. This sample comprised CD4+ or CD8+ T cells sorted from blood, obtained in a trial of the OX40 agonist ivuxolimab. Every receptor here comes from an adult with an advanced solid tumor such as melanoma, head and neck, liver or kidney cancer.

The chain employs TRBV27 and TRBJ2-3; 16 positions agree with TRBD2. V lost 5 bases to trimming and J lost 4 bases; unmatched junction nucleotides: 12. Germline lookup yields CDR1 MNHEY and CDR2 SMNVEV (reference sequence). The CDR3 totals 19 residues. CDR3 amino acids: CASSPGTSGGAEAPDTQYF. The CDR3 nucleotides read TGTGCCAGCAGTCCCGGGACTAGCGGGGGGGCCGAGGCCCCAGATACGCAGTATTTT.

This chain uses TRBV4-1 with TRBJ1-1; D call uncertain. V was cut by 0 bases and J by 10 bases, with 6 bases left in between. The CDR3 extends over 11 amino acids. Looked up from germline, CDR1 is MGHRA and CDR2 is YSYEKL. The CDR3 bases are TGCGCCAGCAGCCAAGAGCGCCGAGCTTTCTTT. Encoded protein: CASSQERRAFF.

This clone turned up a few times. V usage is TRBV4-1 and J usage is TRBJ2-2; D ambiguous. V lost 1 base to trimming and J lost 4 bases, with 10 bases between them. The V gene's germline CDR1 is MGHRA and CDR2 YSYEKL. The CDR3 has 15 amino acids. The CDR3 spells CASSQAPPGTGELFF. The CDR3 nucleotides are TGCGCCAGCAGCCAAGCACCTCCGGGCACCGGGGAGCTGTTTTTT.

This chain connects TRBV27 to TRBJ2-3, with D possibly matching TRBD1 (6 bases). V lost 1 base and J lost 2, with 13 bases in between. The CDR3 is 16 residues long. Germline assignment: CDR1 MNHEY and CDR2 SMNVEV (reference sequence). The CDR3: CASSLWGRVNTDTQYF. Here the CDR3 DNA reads TGTGCCAGCAGTTTATGGGGGCGGGTGAACACAGATACGCAGTATTTT.

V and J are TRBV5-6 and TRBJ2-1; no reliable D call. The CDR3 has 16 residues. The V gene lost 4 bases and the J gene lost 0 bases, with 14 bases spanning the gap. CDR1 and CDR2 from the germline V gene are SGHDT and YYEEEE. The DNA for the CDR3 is TGTGCCAGCAGCCGAGCCTTCGCGGCCTCCTACAATGAGCAGTTCTTC. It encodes CASSRAFAASYNEQFF.

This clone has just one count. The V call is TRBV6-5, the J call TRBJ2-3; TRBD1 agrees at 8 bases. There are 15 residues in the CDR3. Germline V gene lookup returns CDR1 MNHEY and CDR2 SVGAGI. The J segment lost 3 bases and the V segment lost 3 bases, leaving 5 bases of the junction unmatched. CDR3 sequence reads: CASSYLGQGTDTQYF. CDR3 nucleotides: TGTGCCAGCAGTTATTTAGGACAGGGAACAGATACGCAGTATTTT.

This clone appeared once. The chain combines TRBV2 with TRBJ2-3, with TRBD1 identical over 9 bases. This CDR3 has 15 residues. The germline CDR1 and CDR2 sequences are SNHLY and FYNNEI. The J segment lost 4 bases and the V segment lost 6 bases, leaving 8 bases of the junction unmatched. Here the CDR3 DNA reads TGTGCCAGCAGCGCTAACAGGGGGCTCGCAGATACGCAGTATTTT. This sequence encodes CASSANRGLADTQYF.

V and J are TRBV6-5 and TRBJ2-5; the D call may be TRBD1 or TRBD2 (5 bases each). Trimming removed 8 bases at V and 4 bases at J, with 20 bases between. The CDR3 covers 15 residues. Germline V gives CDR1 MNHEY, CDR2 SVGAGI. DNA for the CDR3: TGTGCCAGCCATTCGGTTACATGGGGGTTAGAGACCCAGTACTTC. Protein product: CASHSVTWGLETQYF.

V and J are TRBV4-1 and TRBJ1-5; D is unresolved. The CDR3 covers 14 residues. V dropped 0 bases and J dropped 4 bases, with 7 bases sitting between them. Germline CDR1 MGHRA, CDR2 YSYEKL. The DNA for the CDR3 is TGCGCCAGCAGCCAAGAAACAGCGAATCAGCCCCAGCATTTT. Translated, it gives CASSQETANQPQHF.

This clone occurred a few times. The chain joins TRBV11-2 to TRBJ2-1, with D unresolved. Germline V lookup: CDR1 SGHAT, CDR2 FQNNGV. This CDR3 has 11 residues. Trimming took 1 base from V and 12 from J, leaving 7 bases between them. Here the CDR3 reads CASSLGEGQFF. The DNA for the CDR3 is TGTGCCAGCAGCTTAGGTGAAGGGCAGTTCTTC.

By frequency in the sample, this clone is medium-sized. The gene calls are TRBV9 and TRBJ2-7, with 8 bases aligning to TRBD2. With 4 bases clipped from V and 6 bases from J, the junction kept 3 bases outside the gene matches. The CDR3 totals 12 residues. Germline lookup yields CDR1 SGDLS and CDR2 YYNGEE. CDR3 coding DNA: TGTGCCAGCAGCCCGGGGGGGGGCGAGCAGTACTTC. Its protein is CASSPGGGEQYF.

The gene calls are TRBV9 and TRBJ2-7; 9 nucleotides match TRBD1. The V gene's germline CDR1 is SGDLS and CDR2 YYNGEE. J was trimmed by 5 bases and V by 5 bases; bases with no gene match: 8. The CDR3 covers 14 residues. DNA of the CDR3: TGTGCCAGCAGTCCACAGGGACAGGGTAACGAGCAGTACTTC. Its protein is CASSPQGQGNEQYF.

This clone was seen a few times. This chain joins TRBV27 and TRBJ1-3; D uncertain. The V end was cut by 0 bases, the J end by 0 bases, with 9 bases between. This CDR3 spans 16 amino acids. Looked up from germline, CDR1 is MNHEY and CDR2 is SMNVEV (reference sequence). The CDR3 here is CASSLSSGNSGNTIYF. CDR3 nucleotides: TGTGCCAGCAGTTTATCTTCGGGCAACTCTGGAAACACCATATATTTT.

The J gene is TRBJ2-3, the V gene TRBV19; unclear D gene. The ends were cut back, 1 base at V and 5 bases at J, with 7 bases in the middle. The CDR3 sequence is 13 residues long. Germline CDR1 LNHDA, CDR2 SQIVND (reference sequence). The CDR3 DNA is TGTGCCAGTAGTATAGTTTCTATAGATACGCAGTATTTT. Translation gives CASSIVSIDTQYF.

The CDR3 sequence: CASSVRRRDRGLGGELFF. CDR3 sequence (DNA): TGTGCCAGCAGCGTTAGACGGCGGGACAGGGGTTTAGGCGGGGAGCTGTTTTTT. This sequence joins TRBV13 and TRBJ2-2; 10 bases map to TRBD1. Trimming removed 5 bases from V and 7 bases from J; junction bases left unmatched: 16. This CDR3 region has 18 residues. CDR1 and CDR2 (germline): PRHDT, FYEKMQ (reference sequence).

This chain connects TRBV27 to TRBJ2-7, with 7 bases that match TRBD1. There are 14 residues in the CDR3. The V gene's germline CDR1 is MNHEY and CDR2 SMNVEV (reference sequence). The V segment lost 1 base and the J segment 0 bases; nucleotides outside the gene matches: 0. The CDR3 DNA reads TGTGCCAGCAGTTTATGGGACAGCTCCTACGAGCAGTACTTC. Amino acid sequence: CASSLWDSSYEQYF.

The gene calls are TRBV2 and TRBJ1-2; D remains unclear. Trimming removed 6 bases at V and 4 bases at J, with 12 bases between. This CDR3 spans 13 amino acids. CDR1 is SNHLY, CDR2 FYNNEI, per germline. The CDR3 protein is CASSNDAIYGYTF. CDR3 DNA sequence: TGTGCCAGCAGCAACGACGCAATCTATGGCTACACCTTC.

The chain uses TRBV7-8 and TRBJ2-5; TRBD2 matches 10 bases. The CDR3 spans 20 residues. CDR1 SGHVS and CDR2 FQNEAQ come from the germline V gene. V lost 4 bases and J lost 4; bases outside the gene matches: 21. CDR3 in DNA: TGTGCCAGCAGCTCGCCGGCCTCTAGCGGGGGCGACGGGAGGGTAGAGACCCAGTACTTC. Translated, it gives CASSSPASSGGDGRVETQYF.

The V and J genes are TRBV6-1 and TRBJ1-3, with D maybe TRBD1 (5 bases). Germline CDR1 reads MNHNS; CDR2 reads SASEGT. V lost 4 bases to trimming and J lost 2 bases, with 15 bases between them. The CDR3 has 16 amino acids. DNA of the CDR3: TGTGCCAGCAGTGGACGAACCGGGACGACTGGAAACACCATATATTTT. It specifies CASSGRTGTTGNTIYF.

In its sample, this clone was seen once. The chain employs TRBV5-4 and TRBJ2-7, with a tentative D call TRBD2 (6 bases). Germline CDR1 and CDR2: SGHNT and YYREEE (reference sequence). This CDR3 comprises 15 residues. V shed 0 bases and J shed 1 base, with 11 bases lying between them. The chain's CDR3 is CASSLEGGPSYEQYF. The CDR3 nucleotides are TGTGCCAGCAGCTTGGAGGGAGGTCCTTCCTACGAGCAGTACTTC.

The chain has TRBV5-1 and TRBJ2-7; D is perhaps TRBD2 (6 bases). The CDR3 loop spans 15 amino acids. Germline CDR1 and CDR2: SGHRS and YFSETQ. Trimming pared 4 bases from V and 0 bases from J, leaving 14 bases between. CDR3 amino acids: CASSGGIQSSYEQYF. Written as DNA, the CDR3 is TGCGCCAGCAGCGGGGGGATACAGAGCTCCTACGAGCAGTACTTC.

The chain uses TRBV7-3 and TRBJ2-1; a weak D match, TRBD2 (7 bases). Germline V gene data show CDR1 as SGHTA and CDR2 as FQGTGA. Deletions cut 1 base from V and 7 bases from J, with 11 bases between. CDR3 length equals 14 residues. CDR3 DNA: TGTGCCAGCAGCTTAAGCGGGGGCCGAAATGAGCAGTTCTTC. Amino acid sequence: CASSLSGGRNEQFF.

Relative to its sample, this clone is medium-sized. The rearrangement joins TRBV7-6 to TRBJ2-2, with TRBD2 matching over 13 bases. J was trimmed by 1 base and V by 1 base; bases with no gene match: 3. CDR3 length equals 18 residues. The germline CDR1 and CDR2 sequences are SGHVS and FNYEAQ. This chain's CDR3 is CASSLGLAGGWNTGELFF. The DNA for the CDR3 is TGTGCCAGCAGCTTAGGACTAGCGGGGGGCTGGAACACCGGGGAGCTGTTTTTT.